This T cell receptor beta chain was retrieved from a study of cytomegalovirus exposure and HLA in healthy donors. Study-wide points: Among donors in an Asian-associated ancestry cluster, a later analysis reportedly found fewer N-insertions than the roughly 610-donor mean. Most likely, a cluster of highly shared sequence variants arose as a sequencing artifact. TCR beta sequences numbering around 15,000 were associated with HLA alleles at 0.05 false discovery rate in a later analysis.

The germline V and J ends were trimmed by 0 bases and 7 bases, with 7 bases remaining between them. CDR1 and CDR2 from the germline V gene are SQVTM and ANQGSEA. The CDR3 consists of 12 residues. Comment on this clone: The antigen remains undetermined.

The primer mix had 60 Vbeta and 13 Jbeta primers. Sequencing was performed with immunoSEQ multiplex PCR; in TCRdb, only in-frame clones are kept and a portion is missing. The data hold about 200,000 clones, with around 84% observed a single time. This sequence joins TRBV29-1 and TRBJ1-5; D is possibly TRBD1 (5 bases). Sequenced input: PBMCs. The clonotype was recovered from a man aged 35 to 55 in good health and CMV-seropositive. The CDR3 protein is CSVEEAGQPQHF. CDR3 in DNA: TGCAGCGTTGAAGAAGCAGGGCAGCCCCAGCATTTT.